This T cell receptor beta chain appears in the sequencing data of a study of identical twins. Notes on the study in general: Conclusions came from cross-sectional statistical analysis, not from following the same donors. Beta out-of-frame sequences showed weaker excess sharing between twins.

Turning to this clonotype: Antigen specificity is unknown.

After removal of 2 bases from V and 4 bases from J, the junction contained 4 bases not matched to a gene. The CDR3 is 14 residues long. The germline gives CDR1 LNHDA, CDR2 SQIVND (reference sequence). Via MiXCR, TCRdb re-called the 5' RACE reads, giving one row per CDR3 protein. The sample lists some 96,000 distinct CDR3 sequences; about 5.6% were seen once. This receptor was identified in a woman aged 50 to 60 in good health. The source material was memory T cells sorted from blood. The chain employs TRBV19 and TRBJ1-1; 7 nucleotides agree with TRBD1. This CDR3 is CASSIRQGFTEAFF. In nucleotides, the CDR3 is TGTGCCAGTAGTATACGACAGGGTTTCACTGAAGCTTTCTTT.